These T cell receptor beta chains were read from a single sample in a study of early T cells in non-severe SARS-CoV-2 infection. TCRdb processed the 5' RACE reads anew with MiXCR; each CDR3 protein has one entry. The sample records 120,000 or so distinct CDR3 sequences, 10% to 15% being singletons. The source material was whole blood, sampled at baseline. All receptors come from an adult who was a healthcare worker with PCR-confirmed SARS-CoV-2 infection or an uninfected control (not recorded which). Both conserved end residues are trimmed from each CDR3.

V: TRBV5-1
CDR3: ASKSYALSEQQF

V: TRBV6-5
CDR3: ASSYGGSRTDTQY

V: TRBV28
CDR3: ASSLPGGGTDTQY

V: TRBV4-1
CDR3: ASSQRPGWYEQY

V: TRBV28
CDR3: ASSLGGNSNQPQH

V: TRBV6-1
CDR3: ASRVTGTFPNEQF

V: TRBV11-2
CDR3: ASSLQGRSPLH

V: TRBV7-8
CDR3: ASSETGQFSYEQY

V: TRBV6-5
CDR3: ASFGPGFQDYGYT

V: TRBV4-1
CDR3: ASSQDDRGHTEAF

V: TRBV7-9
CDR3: ASSPGKANYGYT

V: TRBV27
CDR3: ASSKGQLSSYEQY

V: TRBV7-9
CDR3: ASSLGRTLISYEQY

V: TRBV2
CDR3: ASSEEARVTNIQY

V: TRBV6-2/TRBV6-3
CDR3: ASKALAEYNEQFFGPGQF

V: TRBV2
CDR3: ASSERGTYSNQPQH

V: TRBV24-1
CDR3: ATSDFASTDTQY

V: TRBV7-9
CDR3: ASSFRVAGTDTQY

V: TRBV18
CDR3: ASSQSSGGQETQY

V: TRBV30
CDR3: AWRGLYSNQPQH

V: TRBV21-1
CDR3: ASVRPGQQTSTNEKLF

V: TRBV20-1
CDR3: SARDTSGTSTDTQY

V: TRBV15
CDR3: ATSRDAAEAF

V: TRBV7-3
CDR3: ASSLTVAGANTGELF